The next 11 T cell receptor beta chains were all read from a single sample in a study of graft-versus-host responses after intestinal transplantation. Their target antigens are unknown. Libraries were prepared by immunoSEQ multiplex PCR; TCRdb keeps only in-frame clonotypes and omits some of them. The sample consists of 130,000 to 150,000 clones, 80% to 95% of them appearing once. The sample was unstimulated CD4+ T cells sorted from spleen or lymph node cells, taken before intestinal transplant. The source of these receptors is a human donor who received an intestinal transplant.

The rearrangement joins TRBV30 to TRBJ2-3; possible D gene TRBD2, 5 bases. With 0 bases removed from V and 8 bases from J, the gap between germline ends came to 12 bases. Germline V gives CDR1 GTSNPN, CDR2 SVGIG (reference sequence). The CDR3 runs 13 residues. The CDR3 is CAWSVRGRGTQYF. In nucleotides, the CDR3 is TGTGCCTGGAGTGTACGGGGTCGCGGTACGCAGTATTTT.

The chain links TRBV6-1 to TRBJ1-5, with D tentatively TRBD1 (5 bases). Trimming shortened V by 3 bases and J by 2 bases, and 23 bases separated the two germline ends. Germline V gene sequence: CDR1 MNHNS, CDR2 SASEGT. The CDR3 has 19 amino acids. The CDR3 loop reads CASSEVVRGLGFGNQPQHF. CDR3 nucleotide sequence: TGTGCCAGCAGTGAGGTTGTGAGGGGTTTGGGGTTCGGCAATCAGCCCCAGCATTTT.

The chain employs TRBV11-2 and TRBJ1-2; 8 bases line up with TRBD1. Germline CDR1 is SGHAT and CDR2 is FQNNGV. Trimming removed 4 bases from V and 7 bases from J; junction bases left unmatched: 11. The CDR3 runs to 15 residues. The CDR3 DNA reads TGTGCCAGCAGCTCACGGAGAGGACAGGGAACTGGCTACACCTTC. Protein product: CASSSRRGQGTGYTF. The full variable domain, in which reference TRBV11-2 and TRBJ1-2 provide the parts outside the CDR3, is EAGVAQSPRYKIIEKRQSVAFWCNPISGHATLYWYQQILGQGPKLLIQFQNNGVVDDSQLPKDRFSAERLKGVDSTLKIQPAKLEDSAVYLCASSSRRGQGTGYTFGSGTRLTVV.

V is TRBV28 and J is TRBJ2-5; D remains unclear. The length of the CDR3 is 16 residues. The V gene's germline CDR1 is MDHEN and CDR2 SYDVKM. V shed 4 bases and J shed 1 base, with 16 bases lying between them. The CDR3 sequence: CASSSLGWLVQETQYF. The CDR3 nucleotides read TGTGCCAGCAGTTCCCTTGGGTGGCTAGTCCAAGAGACCCAGTACTTC.

This sequence joins TRBV7-8 and TRBJ1-3; D gene unclear. Per germline, CDR1 SGHVS and CDR2 FQNEAQ. This CDR3 contains 14 residues. With 1 base removed from V and 1 base from J, the gap between germline ends came to 5 bases. CDR3 protein: CASSLDISGNTIYF. The CDR3 DNA reads TGTGCCAGCAGCTTAGATATATCTGGAAACACCATATATTTT.

This clone was detected once. The CDR3 sequence: CASSYRDRGSYEQYF. CDR3 nucleotide sequence: TGCGCCAGCAGCTACCGGGACAGGGGTTCCTACGAGCAGTACTTC. This chain uses TRBV5-1 with TRBJ2-7; 10 positions match TRBD1. Germline trimming cut 3 bases from V and 1 base from J; bases unmatched to any gene: 4. Per germline, CDR1 SGHRS and CDR2 YFSETQ. The CDR3 has 15 amino acids.

This sequence joins TRBV18 and TRBJ2-7; 10 nucleotides line up with TRBD1. The germline V gene encodes CDR1 KGHSH and CDR2 LQKENI. This CDR3 has 15 residues. V gave up 6 bases and J gave up 0 bases; unmatched junction bases: 5. CDR3 protein: CASSPGQGYSYEQYF. CDR3 DNA: TGTGCCAGCTCCCCGGGACAGGGGTACTCCTACGAGCAGTACTTC.

This clone was seen a single time. Other DNA sequences in the same sample also yield this CDR3. The rearrangement links TRBV27 to TRBJ2-6, with no clear D. Trimming left V 5 bases short and J 2 bases short, with 4 bases between. The CDR3 is 13 residues long. In germline, CDR1 is MNHEY, CDR2 SMNVEV (reference sequence). In nucleotides, the CDR3 is TGTGCCAGCAGTCTTGCTGGGGCCAACGTCCTGACTTTC. Translating it yields CASSLAGANVLTF. Full variable domain (outside the CDR3, taken from reference TRBV27 and TRBJ2-6): EAQVTQNPRYLITVTGKKLTVTCSQNMNHEYMSWYRQDPGLGLRQIYYSMNVEVTDKGDVPEGYKVSRKEKRNFPLILESPSPNQTSLYFCASSLAGANVLTFGAGSRLTVL.

The rearrangement links TRBV7-2 to TRBJ2-7; D not certain. CDR3 length: 13 residues. Germline V gene data show CDR1 as SGHTA and CDR2 as FQGNSA. V shed 5 bases and J shed 4 bases, with 12 bases lying between them. The CDR3 here is CASSPAVGYEQYF. The CDR3 DNA is TGTGCCAGCAGCCCTGCAGTGGGGTACGAGCAGTACTTC.

The rearrangement links TRBV18 to TRBJ2-7; 7 bases match TRBD2. V dropped 2 bases and J dropped 4; count of bases not matched to a gene: 2. The CDR3 runs to 13 residues. Germline CDR1 reads KGHSH; CDR2 reads LQKENI. CDR3 nucleotides: TGTGCCAGCTCACCAAGGCGGGGGTACGAGCAGTACTTC. Protein sequence: CASSPRRGYEQYF.

This clone appeared once. The chain has TRBV28 and TRBJ2-1; D gene ambiguous. V lost 4 bases to trimming and J lost 4 bases, with 5 bases between them. Germline V CDR1 and CDR2: MDHEN, SYDVKM. The CDR3 has 12 residues. The DNA of the CDR3 is TGTGCCAGCAGTTCCCTATACAATGAGCAGTTCTTC. It translates to CASSSLYNEQFF.